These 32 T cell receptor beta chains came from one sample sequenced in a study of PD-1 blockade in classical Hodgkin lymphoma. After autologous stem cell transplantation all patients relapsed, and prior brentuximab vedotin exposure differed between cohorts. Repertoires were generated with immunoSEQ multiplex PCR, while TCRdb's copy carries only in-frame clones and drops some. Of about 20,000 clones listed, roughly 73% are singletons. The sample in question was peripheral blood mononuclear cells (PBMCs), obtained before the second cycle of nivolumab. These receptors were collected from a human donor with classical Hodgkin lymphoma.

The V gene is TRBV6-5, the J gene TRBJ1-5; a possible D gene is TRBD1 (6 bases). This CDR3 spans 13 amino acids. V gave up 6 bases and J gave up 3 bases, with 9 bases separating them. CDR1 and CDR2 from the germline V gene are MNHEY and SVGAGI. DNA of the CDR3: TGTGCCAGCAGAGGACAGCTCAATCAGCCCCAGCATTTT. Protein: CASRGQLNQPQHF.

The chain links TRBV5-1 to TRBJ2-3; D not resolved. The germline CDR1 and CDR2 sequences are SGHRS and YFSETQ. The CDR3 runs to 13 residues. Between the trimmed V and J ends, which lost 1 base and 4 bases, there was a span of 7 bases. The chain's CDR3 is CASSLQPADTQYF. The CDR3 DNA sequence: TGCGCCAGCAGCTTGCAACCAGCAGATACGCAGTATTTT.

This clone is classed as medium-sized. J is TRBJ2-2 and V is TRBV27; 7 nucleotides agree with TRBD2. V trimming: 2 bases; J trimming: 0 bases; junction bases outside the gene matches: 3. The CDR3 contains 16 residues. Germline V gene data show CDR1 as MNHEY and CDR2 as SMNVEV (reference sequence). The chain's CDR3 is CASSLRLAANTGELFF. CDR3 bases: TGTGCCAGCAGTTTACGGCTAGCGGCGAACACCGGGGAGCTGTTTTTT.

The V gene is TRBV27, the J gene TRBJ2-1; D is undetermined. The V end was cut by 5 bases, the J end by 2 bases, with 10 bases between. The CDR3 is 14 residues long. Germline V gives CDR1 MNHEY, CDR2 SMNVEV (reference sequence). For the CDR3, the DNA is TGTGCCAGCAGTCCCGGGTCAACCTACAATGAGCAGTTCTTC. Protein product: CASSPGSTYNEQFF.

The CDR3 DNA reads as TGTGCCAGCAGCCACCCCGGGACAGGGAGGTACGAGCAGTACTTC. Translating gives CASSHPGTGRYEQYF. This chain links TRBV5-4 with TRBJ2-7; 9 bases match TRBD1. CDR1 is SGHNT and CDR2 is YYREEE in the germline V gene (reference sequence). Unmatched junction bases numbered 9, after V lost 4 bases and J lost 4 bases. This CDR3 has 15 amino acids.

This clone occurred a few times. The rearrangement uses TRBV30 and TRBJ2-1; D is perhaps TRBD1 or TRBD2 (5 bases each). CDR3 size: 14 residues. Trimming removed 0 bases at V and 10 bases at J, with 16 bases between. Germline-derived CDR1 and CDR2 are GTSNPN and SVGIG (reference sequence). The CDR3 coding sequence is TGTGCCTGGAGTGTAGGGACCTCAATGAGGGAGCAGTTCTTC. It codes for CAWSVGTSMREQFF.

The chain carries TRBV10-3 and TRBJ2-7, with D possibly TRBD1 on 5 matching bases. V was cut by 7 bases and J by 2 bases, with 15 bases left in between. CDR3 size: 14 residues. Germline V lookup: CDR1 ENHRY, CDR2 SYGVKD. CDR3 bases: TGTGCCATCAAAGGACAAGGGTTCGCCTACGAGCAGTACTTC. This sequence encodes CAIKGQGFAYEQYF.

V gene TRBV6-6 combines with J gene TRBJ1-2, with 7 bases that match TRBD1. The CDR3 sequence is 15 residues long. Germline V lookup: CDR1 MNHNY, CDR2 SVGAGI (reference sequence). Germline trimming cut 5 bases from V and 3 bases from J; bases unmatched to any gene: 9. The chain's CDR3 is CASSAQTGTHYGYTF. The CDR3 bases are TGTGCCAGCAGTGCCCAGACAGGGACACACTATGGCTACACCTTC.

The CDR3 sequence is CSVTSATEQFF. The CDR3 bases are TGCAGCGTCACCTCGGCCACTGAGCAGTTCTTC. The chain carries TRBV29-1 and TRBJ2-1; D call uncertain. Deletions cut 6 bases from V and 9 bases from J, with 12 bases between. CDR3 length: 11 residues. Germline CDR1 reads SQVTM; CDR2 reads ANQGSEA.

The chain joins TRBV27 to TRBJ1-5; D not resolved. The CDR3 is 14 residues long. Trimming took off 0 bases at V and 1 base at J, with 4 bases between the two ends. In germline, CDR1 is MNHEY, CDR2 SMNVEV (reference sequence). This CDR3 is CASSLSRSNQPQHF. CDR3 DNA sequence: TGTGCCAGCAGTTTATCACGGAGCAATCAGCCCCAGCATTTT.

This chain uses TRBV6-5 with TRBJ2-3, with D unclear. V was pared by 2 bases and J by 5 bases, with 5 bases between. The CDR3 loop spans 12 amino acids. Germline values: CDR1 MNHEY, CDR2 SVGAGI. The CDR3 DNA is TGTGCCAGCAGTTACCTAGGAGATACGCAGTATTTT. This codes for CASSYLGDTQYF.

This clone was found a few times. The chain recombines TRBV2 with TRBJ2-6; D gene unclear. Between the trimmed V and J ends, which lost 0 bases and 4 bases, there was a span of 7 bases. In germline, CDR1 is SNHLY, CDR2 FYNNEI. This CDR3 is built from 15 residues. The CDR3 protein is CASSEAYSGANVLTF. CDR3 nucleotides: TGTGCCAGCAGTGAAGCGTACTCCGGGGCCAACGTCCTGACTTTC. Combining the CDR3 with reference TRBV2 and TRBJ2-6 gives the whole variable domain EPEVTQTPSHQVTQMGQEVILRCVPISNHLYFYWYRQILGQKVEFLVSFYNNEISEKSEIFDDQFSVERPDGSNFTLKIRSTKLEDSAMYFCASSEAYSGANVLTFGAGSRLTVL.

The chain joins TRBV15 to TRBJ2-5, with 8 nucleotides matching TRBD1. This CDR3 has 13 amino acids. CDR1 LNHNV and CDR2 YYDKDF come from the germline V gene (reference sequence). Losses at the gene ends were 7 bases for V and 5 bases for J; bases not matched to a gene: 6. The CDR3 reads CATMQGAGETQYF. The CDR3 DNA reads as TGTGCCACCATGCAGGGGGCTGGTGAGACCCAGTACTTC. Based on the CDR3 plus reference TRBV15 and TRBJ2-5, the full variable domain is DAMVIQNPRYQVTQFGKPVTLSCSQTLNHNVMYWYQQKSSQAPKLLFHYYDKDFNNEADTPDNFQSRRPNTSFCFLDIRSPGLGDTAMYLCATMQGAGETQYFGPGTRLLVL.

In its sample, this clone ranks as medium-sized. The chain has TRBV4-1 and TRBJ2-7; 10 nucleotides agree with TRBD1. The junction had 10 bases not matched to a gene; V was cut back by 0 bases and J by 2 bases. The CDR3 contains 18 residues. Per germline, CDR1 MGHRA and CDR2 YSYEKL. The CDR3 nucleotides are TGCGCCAGCAGCCAAGACCACATGGGTGGGACAGGGGCCTACGAGCAGTACTTC. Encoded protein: CASSQDHMGGTGAYEQYF.

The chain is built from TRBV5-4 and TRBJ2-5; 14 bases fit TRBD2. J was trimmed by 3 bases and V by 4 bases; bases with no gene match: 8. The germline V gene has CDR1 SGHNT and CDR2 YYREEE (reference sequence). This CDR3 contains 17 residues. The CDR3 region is CASSREMGLAGEETQYF. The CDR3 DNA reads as TGTGCCAGCAGCCGGGAGATGGGACTAGCGGGAGAAGAGACCCAGTACTTC.

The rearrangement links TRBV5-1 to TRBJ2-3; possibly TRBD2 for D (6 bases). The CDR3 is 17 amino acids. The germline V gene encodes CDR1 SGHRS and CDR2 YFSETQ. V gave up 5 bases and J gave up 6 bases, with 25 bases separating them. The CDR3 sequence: CASSPFNREGGVDTQYF. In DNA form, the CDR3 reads TGCGCCAGCAGTCCCTTTAATCGTGAAGGAGGGGTGGATACGCAGTATTTT. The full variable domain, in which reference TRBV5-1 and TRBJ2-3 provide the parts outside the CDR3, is KAGVTQTPRYLIKTRGQQVTLSCSPISGHRSVSWYQQTPGQGLQFLFEYFSETQRNKGNFPGRFSGRQFSNSRSEMNVSTLELGDSALYLCASSPFNREGGVDTQYFGPGTRLTVL.

The CDR3 region has the DNA TGCGCCAGCAGCCCTGGGACAGGGATCGGCGAGCAGTACTTC. Its protein product is CASSPGTGIGEQYF. The rearrangement links TRBV5-1 to TRBJ2-7; 9 bases fit TRBD1. The V gene's germline CDR1 is SGHRS and CDR2 YFSETQ. Trimming at V came to 4 bases and at J to 6 bases, leaving 8 bases not matched to a gene. CDR3 length: 14 residues.

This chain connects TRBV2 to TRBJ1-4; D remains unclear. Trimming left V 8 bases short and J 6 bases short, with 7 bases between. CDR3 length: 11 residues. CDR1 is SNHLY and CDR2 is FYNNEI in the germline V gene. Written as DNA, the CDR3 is TGTGCCAGCCAGCGGGATGAAAAACTGTTTTTT. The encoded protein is CASQRDEKLFF.

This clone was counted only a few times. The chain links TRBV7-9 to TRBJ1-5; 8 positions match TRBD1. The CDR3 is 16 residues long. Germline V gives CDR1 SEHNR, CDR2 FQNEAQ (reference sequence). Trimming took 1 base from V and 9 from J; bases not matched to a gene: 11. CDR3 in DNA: TGTGCCAGCAGCTTAGAGGCAGGGGGCACAGTGGGGCCCCAGCATTTT. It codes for CASSLEAGGTVGPQHF. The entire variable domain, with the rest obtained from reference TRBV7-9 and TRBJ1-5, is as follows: DTGVSQNPRHKITKRGQNVTFRCDPISEHNRLYWYRQTLGQGPEFLTYFQNEAQLEKSRLLSDRFSAERPKGSFSTLEIQRTEQGDSAMYLCASSLEAGGTVGPQHFGDGTRLSIL.

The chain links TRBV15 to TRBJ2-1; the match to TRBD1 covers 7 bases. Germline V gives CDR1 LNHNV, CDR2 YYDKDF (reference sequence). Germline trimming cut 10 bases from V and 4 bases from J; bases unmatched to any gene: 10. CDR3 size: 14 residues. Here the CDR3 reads CASRQGQTYNEQFF. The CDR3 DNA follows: TGTGCCAGCAGACAGGGACAGACTTACAATGAGCAGTTCTTC.

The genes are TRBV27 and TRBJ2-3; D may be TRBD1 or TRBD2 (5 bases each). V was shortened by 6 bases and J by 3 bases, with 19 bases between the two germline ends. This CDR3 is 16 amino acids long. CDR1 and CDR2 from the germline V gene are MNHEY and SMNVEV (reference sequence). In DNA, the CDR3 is TGTGCCAGCAGGGGGATCGGGGCGGGCGGTACAGATACGCAGTATTTT. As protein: CASRGIGAGGTDTQYF.

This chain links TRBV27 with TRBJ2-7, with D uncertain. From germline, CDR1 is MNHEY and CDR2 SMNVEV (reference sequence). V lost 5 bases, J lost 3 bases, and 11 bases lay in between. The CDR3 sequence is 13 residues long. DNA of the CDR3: TGTGCCAGCAGTCTGGGGTGGTTCTACGAGCAGTACTTC. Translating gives CASSLGWFYEQYF.

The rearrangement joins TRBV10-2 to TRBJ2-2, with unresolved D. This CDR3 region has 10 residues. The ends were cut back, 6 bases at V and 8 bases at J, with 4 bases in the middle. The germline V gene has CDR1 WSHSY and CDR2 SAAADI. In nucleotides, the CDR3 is TGCGCCAGCAGGGAGGGGGAGCTGTTTTTT. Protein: CASREGELFF.

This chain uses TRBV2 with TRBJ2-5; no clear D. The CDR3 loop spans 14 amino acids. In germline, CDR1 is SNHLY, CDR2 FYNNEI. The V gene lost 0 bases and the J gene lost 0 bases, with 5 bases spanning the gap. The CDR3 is CASSEASYQETQYF. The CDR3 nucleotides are TGTGCCAGCAGTGAAGCTTCGTACCAAGAGACCCAGTACTTC. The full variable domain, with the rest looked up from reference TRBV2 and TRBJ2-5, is EPEVTQTPSHQVTQMGQEVILRCVPISNHLYFYWYRQILGQKVEFLVSFYNNEISEKSEIFDDQFSVERPDGSNFTLKIRSTKLEDSAMYFCASSEASYQETQYFGPGTRLLVL.

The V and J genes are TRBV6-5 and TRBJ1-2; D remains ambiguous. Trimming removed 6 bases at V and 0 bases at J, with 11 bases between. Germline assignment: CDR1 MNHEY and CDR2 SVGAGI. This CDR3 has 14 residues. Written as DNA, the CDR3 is TGTGCCAGCAGAGTAGGGCAGGCTAACTATGGCTACACCTTC. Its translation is CASRVGQANYGYTF.

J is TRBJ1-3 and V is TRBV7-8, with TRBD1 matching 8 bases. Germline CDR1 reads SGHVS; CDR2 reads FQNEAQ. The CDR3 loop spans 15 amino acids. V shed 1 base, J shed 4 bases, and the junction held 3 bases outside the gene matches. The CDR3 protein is CASSLEDRGGNTIYF. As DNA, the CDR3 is TGTGCCAGCAGCTTAGAAGACAGGGGAGGAAACACCATATATTTT. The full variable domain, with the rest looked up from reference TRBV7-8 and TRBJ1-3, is GAGVSQSPRYKVAKRGQDVALRCDPISGHVSLFWYQQALGQGPEFLTYFQNEAQLDKSGLPSDRFFAERPEGSVSTLKIQRTQQEDSAVYLCASSLEDRGGNTIYFGEGSWLTVV.

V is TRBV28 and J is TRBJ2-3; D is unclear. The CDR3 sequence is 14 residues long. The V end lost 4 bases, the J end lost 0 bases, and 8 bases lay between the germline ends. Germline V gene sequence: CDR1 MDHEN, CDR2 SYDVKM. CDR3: CASSSVGSTDTQYF. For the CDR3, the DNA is TGTGCCAGCAGTTCCGTGGGAAGCACAGATACGCAGTATTTT.

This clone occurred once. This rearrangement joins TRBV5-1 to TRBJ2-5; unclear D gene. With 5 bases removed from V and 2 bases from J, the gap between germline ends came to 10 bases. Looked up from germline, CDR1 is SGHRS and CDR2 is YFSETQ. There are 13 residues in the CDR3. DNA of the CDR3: TGCGCCAGCAGGGATAGACCGCAAGAGACCCAGTACTTC. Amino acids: CASRDRPQETQYF.

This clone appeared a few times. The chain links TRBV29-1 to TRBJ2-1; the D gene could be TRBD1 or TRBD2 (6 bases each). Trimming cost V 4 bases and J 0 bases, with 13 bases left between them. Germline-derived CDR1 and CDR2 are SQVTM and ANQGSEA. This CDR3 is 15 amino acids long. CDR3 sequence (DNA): TGCAGCGTTGTTGGGGGGCCTAGCTCCTACAATGAGCAGTTCTTC. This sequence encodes CSVVGGPSSYNEQFF.

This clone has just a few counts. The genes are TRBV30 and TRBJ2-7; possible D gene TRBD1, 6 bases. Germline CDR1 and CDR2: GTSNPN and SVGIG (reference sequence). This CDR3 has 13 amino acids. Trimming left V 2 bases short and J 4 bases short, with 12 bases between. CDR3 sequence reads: CAWSRDKGYEQYF. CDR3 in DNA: TGTGCCTGGAGTCGGGACAAGGGATACGAGCAGTACTTC.

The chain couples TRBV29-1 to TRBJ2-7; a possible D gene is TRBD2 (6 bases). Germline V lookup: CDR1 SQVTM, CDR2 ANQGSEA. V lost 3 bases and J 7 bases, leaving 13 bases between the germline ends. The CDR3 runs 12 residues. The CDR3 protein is CSVDGRAGEQYF. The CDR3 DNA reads TGCAGCGTTGACGGCAGGGCGGGGGAGCAGTACTTC.

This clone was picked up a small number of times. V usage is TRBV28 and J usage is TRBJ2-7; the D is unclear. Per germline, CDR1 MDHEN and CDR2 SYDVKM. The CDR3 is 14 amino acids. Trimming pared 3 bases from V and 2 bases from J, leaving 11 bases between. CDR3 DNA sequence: TGTGCCAGCAGTTTTAGGCAGAGAACCTACGAGCAGTACTTC. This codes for CASSFRQRTYEQYF.